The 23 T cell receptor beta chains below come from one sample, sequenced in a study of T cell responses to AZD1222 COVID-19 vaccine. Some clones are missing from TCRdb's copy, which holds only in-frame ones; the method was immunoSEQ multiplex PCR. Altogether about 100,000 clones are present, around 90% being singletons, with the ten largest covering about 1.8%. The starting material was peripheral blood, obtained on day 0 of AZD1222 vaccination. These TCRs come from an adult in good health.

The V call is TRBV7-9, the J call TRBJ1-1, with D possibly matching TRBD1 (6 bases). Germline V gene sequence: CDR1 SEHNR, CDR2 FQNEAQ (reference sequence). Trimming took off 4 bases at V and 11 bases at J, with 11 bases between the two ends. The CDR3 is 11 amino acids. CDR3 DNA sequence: TGTGCCAGCAGCTCGTCAGGGGAGGCTTTCTTT. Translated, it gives CASSSSGEAFF. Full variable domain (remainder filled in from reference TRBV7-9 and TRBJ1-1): DTGVSQNPRHKITKRGQNVTFRCDPISEHNRLYWYRQTLGQGPEFLTYFQNEAQLEKSRLLSDRFSAERPKGSFSTLEIQRTEQGDSAMYLCASSSSGEAFFGQGTRLTVV.

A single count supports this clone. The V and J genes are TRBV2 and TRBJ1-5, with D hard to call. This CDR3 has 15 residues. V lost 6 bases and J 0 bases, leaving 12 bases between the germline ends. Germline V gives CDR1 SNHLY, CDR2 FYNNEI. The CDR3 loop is CASRLRADSNQPQHF. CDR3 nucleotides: TGTGCCAGCAGACTCCGGGCCGATAGCAATCAGCCCCAGCATTTT. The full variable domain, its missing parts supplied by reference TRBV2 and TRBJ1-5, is EPEVTQTPSHQVTQMGQEVILRCVPISNHLYFYWYRQILGQKVEFLVSFYNNEISEKSEIFDDQFSVERPDGSNFTLKIRSTKLEDSAMYFCASRLRADSNQPQHFGDGTRLSIL.

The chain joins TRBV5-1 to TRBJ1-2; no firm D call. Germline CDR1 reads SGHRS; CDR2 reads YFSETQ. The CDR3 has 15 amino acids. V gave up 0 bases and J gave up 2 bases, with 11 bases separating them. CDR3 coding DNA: TGCGCCAGCAGCTTGGACAGCGTACGAAACTATGGCTACACCTTC. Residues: CASSLDSVRNYGYTF.

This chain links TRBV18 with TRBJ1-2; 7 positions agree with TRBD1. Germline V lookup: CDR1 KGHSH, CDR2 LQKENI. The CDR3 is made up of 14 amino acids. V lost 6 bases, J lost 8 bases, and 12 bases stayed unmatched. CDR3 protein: CASSQTDRVRGYTF. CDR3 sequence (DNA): TGTGCCAGCTCCCAGACTGACAGGGTCCGAGGCTACACCTTC.

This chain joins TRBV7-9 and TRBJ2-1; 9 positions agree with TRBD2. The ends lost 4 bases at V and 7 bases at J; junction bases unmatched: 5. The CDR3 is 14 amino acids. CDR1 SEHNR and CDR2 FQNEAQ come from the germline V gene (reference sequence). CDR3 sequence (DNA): TGTGCCAGCAGCTCCGGACTAGCGATAAATGAGCAGTTCTTC. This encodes CASSSGLAINEQFF.

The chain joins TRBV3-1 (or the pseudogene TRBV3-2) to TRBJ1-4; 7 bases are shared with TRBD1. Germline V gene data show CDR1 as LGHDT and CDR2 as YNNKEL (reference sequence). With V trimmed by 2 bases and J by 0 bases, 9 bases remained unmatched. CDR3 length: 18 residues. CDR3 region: CASSQKGASFATNEKLFF. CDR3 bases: TGTGCCAGCAGCCAAAAGGGGGCCAGCTTTGCAACTAATGAAAAACTGTTTTTT.

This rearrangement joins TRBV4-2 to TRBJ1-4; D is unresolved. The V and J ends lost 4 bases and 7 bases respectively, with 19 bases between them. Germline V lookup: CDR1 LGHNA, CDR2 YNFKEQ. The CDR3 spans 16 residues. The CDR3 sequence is CASSLGPNERFEKLFF. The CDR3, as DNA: TGTGCCAGCAGCCTTGGGCCCAACGAGAGGTTTGAAAAACTGTTTTTT.

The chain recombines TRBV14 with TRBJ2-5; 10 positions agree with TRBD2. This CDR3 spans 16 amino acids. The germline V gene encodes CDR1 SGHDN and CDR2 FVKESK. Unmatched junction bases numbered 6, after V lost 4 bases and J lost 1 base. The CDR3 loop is CASSRLAGRTQETQYF. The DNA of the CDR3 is TGTGCCAGCAGCCGACTAGCGGGCCGCACCCAAGAGACCCAGTACTTC.

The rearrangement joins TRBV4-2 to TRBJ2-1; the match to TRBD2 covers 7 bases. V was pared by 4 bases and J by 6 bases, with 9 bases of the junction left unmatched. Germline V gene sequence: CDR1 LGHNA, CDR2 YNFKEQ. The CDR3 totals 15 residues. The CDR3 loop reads CASSPGLEIPNEQFF. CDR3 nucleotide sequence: TGTGCCAGCAGCCCTGGACTAGAGATTCCCAATGAGCAGTTCTTC.

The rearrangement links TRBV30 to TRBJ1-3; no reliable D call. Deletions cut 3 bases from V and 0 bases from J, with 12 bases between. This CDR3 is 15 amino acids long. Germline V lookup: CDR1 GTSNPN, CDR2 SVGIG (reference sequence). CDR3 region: CAWRIGGSSGNTIYF. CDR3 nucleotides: TGTGCCTGGAGAATAGGAGGCAGCTCTGGAAACACCATATATTTT. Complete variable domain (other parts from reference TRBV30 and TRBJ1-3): SQTIHQWPATLVQPVGSPLSLECTVEGTSNPNLYWYRQAAGRGLQLLFYSVGIGQISSEVPQNLSASRPQDRQFILSSKKLLLSDSGFYLCAWRIGGSSGNTIYFGEGSWLTVV.

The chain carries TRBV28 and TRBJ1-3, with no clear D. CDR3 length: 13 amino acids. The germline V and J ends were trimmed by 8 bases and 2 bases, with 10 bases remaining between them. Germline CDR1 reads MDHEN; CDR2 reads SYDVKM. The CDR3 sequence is CASGRLAGNTIYF. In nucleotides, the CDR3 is TGTGCCAGCGGCAGGCTGGCTGGAAACACCATATATTTT.

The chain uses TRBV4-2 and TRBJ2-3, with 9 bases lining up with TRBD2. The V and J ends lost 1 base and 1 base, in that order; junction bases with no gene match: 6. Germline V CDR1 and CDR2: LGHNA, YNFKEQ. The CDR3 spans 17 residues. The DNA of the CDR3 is TGTGCCAGCAGCCAAGTGGGGAGGACTAGCGGCACAGATACGCAGTATTTT. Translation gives CASSQVGRTSGTDTQYF.

In DNA, the CDR3 is TGTGCCTGCGGGAACCTACACAATGAGCAGTTCTTC. Amino acids: CACGNLHNEQFF. The genes are TRBV30 and TRBJ2-1, with D maybe TRBD2 (5 bases). The CDR3 is 12 amino acids. The V gene lost 6 bases and the J gene lost 5 bases, with 11 bases spanning the gap. Germline assignment: CDR1 GTSNPN and CDR2 SVGIG (reference sequence).

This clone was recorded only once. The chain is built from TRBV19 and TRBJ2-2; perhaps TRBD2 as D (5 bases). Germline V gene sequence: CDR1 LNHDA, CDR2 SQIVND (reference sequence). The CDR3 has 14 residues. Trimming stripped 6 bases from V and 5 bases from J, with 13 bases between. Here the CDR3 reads CASRTGFRTGELFF. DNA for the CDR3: TGTGCCAGTAGAACGGGGTTTAGGACCGGGGAGCTGTTTTTT.

CDR3 nucleotide sequence: TGTGCCAGCAGCTTACCGGGACAGCCCCAAGAGACCCAGTACTTC. It translates to CASSLPGQPQETQYF. V is TRBV5-4 and J is TRBJ2-5, with 7 bases fitting TRBD1. From germline, CDR1 is SGHNT and CDR2 YYREEE (reference sequence). V shed 2 bases and J 1 base; nucleotides not matched to a gene: 5. CDR3 length: 15 amino acids.

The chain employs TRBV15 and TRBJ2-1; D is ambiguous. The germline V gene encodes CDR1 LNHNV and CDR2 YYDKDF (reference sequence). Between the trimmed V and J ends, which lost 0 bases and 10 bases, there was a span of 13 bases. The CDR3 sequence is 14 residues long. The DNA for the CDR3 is TGTGCCACCAGCAGAGATCGCCGGGTCGTGGAGCAGTTCTTC. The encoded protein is CATSRDRRVVEQFF.

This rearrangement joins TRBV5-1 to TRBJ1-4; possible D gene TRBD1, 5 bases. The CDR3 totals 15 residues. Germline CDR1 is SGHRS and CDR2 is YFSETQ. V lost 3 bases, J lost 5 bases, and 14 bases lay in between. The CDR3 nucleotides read TGCGCCAGCAGCTCCCGACCGGGACCAAATGAAAAACTGTTTTTT. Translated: CASSSRPGPNEKLFF.

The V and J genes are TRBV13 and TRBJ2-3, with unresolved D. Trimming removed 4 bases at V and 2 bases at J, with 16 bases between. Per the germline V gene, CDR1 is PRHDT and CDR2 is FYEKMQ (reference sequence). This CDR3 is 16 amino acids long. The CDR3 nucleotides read TGTGCCAGCAGCTCCAACGTGGGCTTATACACAGATACGCAGTATTTT. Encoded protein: CASSSNVGLYTDTQYF.

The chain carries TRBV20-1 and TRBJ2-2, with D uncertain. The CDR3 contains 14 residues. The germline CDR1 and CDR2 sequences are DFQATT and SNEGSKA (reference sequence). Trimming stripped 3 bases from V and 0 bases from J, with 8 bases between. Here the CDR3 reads CSASVHANTGELFF. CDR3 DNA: TGCAGTGCTAGTGTCCACGCGAACACCGGGGAGCTGTTTTTT.

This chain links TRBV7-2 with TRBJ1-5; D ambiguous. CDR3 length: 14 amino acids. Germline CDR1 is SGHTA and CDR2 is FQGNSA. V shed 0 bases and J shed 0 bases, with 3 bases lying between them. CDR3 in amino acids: CASSLANSNQPQHF. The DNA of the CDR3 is TGTGCCAGCAGCTTAGCTAATAGCAATCAGCCCCAGCATTTT.

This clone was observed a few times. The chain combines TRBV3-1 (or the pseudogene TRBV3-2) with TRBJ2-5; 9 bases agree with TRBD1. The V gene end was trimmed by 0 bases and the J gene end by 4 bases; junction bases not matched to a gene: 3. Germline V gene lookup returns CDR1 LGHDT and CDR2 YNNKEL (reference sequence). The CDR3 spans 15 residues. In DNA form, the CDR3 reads TGTGCCAGCAGCCAAGAGCCGACAGGGGGAGAGACCCAGTACTTC. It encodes CASSQEPTGGETQYF.

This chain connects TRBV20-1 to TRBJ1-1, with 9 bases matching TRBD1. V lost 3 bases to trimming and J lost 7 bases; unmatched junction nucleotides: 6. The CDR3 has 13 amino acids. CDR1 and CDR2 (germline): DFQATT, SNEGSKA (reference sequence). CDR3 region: CSASKQGADEAFF. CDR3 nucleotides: TGCAGTGCTAGTAAACAGGGGGCGGATGAAGCTTTCTTT.

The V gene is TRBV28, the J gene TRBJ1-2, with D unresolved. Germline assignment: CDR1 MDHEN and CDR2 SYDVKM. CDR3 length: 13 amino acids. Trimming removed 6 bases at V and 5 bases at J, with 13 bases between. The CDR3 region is CASRLTDLYGYTF. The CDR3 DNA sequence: TGTGCCAGCAGACTGACGGACCTGTATGGCTACACCTTC.